The present T cell receptor (beta chain) was sequenced within a study of naive and memory T cell subsets. Trimming left V 6 bases short and J 1 base short, with 10 bases between. Germline V gives CDR1 MNHEY, CDR2 SVGEGT. The CDR3 is made up of 14 amino acids. Both TRBC1 and TRBC2 were covered by a beta constant-region primer of two equimolar oligonucleotides. Nested alpha and beta constant-region primers with the SP2 primer drove four PCR rounds on ligated cDNA. TCRdb re-called the UMI-ligation and nested PCR reads through MiXCR, storing one row per CDR3 protein. In the table there are 140,000 to 150,000 distinct CDR3 sequences, around 15% of which are singletons. This clonotype was counted only a few times.

This receptor was obtained from a human donor in good health. The sequenced material came from naive CD4+ T cells from blood. V usage is TRBV6-2 or TRBV6-3 and J usage is TRBJ2-1; D is perhaps TRBD2 (6 bases). The CDR3 sequence is CASSKRVSYNEQFF. CDR3 DNA: TGTGCCAGCAGCAAGCGGGTTTCCTACAATGAGCAGTTCTTC.